This T cell receptor beta chain was profiled in a study of patients and donors after allogeneic stem cell transplantation. TCRdb reprocessed the RT-PCR reads with MiXCR, giving one entry per CDR3 protein. Here the sample spans hundreds of thousands of distinct CDR3 sequences, approximately 16% being singletons. Germline assignment: CDR1 SGHRS and CDR2 YFSETQ. V was trimmed by 4 bases and J by 5 bases, leaving 7 bases between them. The CDR3 totals 12 residues. The rearrangement uses TRBV5-1 and TRBJ2-1; D gene unclear. The receptor was derived from a human donor who was either an allogeneic HSCT recipient or a stem cell or donor lymphocyte infusion donor (not recorded which). It is not recorded whose cells these are; they may come from a transplant donor. The sample taken for sequencing was blood, either unsorted or a sorted T cell fraction (not recorded which). The CDR3 region is CASSVPNNEQFF. Written as DNA, the CDR3 is TGCGCCAGCAGCGTGCCTAACAATGAGCAGTTCTTC.